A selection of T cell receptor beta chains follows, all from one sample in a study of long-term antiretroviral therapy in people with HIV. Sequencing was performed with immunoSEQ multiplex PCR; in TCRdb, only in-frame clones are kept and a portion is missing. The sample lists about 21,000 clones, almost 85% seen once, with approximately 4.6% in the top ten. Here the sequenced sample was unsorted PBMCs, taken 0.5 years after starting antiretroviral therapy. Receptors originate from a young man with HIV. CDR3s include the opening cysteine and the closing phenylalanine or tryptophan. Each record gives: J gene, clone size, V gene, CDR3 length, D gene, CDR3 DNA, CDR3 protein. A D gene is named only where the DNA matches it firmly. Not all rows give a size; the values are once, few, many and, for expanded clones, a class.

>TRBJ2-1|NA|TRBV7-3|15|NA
TGTGCCAGCAGTCATAGACTAGGAACGGACAATGAGCAGTTCTTC
CASSHRLGTDNEQFF
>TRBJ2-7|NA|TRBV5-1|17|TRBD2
TGCGCCAGCAGCTTGGCCCCTAGCGGATCGAGCTCCTACGAGCAGTACTTC
CASSLAPSGSSSYEQYF
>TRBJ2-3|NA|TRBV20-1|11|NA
TGCAGTGCTAGGGGCTCAGATACGCAGTATTTT
CSARGSDTQYF
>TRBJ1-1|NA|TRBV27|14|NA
TGTGCCAGCAGTTTAGCGGGAGCTTACACTGAAGCTTTCTTT
CASSLAGAYTEAFF
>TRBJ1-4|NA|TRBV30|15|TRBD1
TGCGCCTGGACAGGGAACAGAGGAACTAATGAAAAACTGTTTTTT
CAWTGNRGTNEKLFF
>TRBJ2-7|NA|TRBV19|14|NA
TGTGCCAGTAGTATAAAGGGGAGCTCCTACGAGCAGTACTTC
CASSIKGSSYEQYF
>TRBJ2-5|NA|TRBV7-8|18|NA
TGTGCCAGCAGCCCGTCAGAGGTTACGGGGGCGAATTTGGAGACCCAGTACTTC
CASSPSEVTGANLETQYF
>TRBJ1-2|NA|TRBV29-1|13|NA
TGCAGCGCCCGGGGCGAGGGGACTTATGGCTACACCTTC
CSARGEGTYGYTF
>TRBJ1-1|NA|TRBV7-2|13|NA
TGTGCCAGCGGGCTAGGGGTTAACACTGAAGCTTTCTTT
CASGLGVNTEAFF
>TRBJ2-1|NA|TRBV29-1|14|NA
TGCAGCGTGGTGGGGGGAAAGAGGATAAATGAGCAGTTCTTC
CSVVGGKRINEQFF
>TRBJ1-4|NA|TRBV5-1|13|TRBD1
TGCGCCAGCAGCCGCGGACAGGGAGGAAAACTGTTTTTT
CASSRGQGGKLFF
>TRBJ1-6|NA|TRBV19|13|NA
TGTGCCAGCAGGGGATCCTATAATTCACCCCTCCACTTT
CASRGSYNSPLHF
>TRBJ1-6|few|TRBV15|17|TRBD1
TGTGCCACCAGCAGAGATCCCGGGACAGGGATTAATTCACCCCTCCACTTT
CATSRDPGTGINSPLHF
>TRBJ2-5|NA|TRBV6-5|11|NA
TGTGCCAGCAGTACCAGACAGGATGAGTACTTC
CASSTRQDEYF
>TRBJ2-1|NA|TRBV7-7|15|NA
TGTGCCAGCAGCTTGGGGGGCGACTCCTACAATGAGCAGTTCTTC
CASSLGGDSYNEQFF
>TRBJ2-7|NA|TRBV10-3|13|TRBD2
TGTGCCATCAGTGTAGCTAGCGGCTACGAGCAGTACTTC
CAISVASGYEQYF
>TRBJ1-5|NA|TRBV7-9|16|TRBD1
TGTGCCAGCAGCTTAGGGACAGGGGGCTACAATCAGCCCCAGCATTTT
CASSLGTGGYNQPQHF
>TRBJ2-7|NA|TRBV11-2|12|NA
TGTGCCAGCAGCTCCCCTTTGGGGGAGCAGTACTTC
CASSSPLGEQYF
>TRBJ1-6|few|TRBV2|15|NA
TGTGCCAGCGCAGAGAACGGGCTGGGGGGAACACCCCTCCACTTT
CASAENGLGGTPLHF
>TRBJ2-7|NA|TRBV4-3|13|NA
TGCGCCAGCAGCCAAGTCACTTCCTACGAGCAGTACTTC
CASSQVTSYEQYF
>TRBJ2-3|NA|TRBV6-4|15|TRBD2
TGTGCCAGCAGTGACTCTAGCGGGGGCACAGATACGCAGTATTTT
CASSDSSGGTDTQYF
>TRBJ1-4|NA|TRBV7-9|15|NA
TGTGCCTCAGGCGACCCAGGGAGGACTAATGAAAAACTGTTTTTT
CASGDPGRTNEKLFF
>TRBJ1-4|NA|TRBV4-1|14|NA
TGCGCCAGCAGCCAAGATCCGGGTGGACAAAAACTGTTTTTT
CASSQDPGGQKLFF
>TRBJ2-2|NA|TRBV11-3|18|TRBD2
TGTGCCAGCAGCTTAGCCCGGAGGGGACTAGCGAGAACCGGGGAGCTGTTTTTT
CASSLARRGLARTGELFF
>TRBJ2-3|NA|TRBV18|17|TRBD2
TGTGCCAGCTCACCACCGGGTTTGGCGGGGGGGCAAGATACGCAGTATTTT
CASSPPGLAGGQDTQYF
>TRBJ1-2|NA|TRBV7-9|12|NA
TGTGCCAGCAACTCGAGGGGGTTGGGCTACACCTTC
CASNSRGLGYTF
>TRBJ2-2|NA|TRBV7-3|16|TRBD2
TGTGCCAGCAGCTTATTGGTGACTAGCGGCACCGGGGAGCTGTTTTTT
CASSLLVTSGTGELFF
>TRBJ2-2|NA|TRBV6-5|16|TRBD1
TGTGCCAGCAGTTACGGGACAGGGGGCTGGGTCGGGGAGCTGTTTTTT
CASSYGTGGWVGELFF